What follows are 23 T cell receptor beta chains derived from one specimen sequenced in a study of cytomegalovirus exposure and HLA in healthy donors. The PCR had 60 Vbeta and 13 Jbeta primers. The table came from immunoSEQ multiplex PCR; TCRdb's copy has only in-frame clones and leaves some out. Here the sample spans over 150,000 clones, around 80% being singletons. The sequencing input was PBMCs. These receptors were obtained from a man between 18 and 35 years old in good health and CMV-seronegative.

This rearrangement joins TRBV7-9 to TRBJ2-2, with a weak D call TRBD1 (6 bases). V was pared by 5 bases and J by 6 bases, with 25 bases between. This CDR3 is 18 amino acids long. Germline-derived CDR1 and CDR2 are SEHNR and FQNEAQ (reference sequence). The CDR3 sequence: CASSPYWAQGSSPGELFF. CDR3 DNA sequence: TGTGCCAGCAGCCCTTATTGGGCGCAGGGGTCGAGCCCCGGGGAGCTGTTTTTT. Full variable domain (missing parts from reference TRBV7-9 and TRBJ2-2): DTGVSQNPRHKITKRGQNVTFRCDPISEHNRLYWYRQTLGQGPEFLTYFQNEAQLEKSRLLSDRFSAERPKGSFSTLEIQRTEQGDSAMYLCASSPYWAQGSSPGELFFGEGSRLTVL.

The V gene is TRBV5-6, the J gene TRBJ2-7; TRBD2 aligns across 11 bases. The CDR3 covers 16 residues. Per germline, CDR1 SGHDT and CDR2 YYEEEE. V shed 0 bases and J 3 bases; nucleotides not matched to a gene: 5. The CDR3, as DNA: TGTGCCAGCAGCTTGGCCGTCGGACTAGCGGGCTACGAGCAGTACTTC. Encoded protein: CASSLAVGLAGYEQYF.

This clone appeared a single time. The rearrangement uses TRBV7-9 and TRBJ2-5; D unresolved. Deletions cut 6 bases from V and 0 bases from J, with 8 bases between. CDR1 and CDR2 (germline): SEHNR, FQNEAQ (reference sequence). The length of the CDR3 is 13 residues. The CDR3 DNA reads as TGTGCCAGCAGATTTGCGGACCAAGAGACCCAGTACTTC. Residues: CASRFADQETQYF.

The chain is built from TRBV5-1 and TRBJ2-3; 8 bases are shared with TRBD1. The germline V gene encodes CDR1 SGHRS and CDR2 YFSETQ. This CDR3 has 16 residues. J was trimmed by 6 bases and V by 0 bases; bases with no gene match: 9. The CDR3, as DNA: TGCGCCAGCAGCTTGGGGACAGGGTTCGGCCAGGATACGCAGTATTTT. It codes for CASSLGTGFGQDTQYF.

The CDR3 region is CASSSRQGANEQFF. The DNA for the CDR3 is TGCGCCAGCAGCTCTAGGCAGGGGGCGAATGAGCAGTTCTTC. The rearrangement joins TRBV5-1 to TRBJ2-1, with 8 bases lining up with TRBD1. Germline CDR1 SGHRS, CDR2 YFSETQ. The length of the CDR3 is 14 residues. V dropped 3 bases and J dropped 7; count of bases not matched to a gene: 6.

CDR3 nucleotides: TGTGCCAGCAAAGGGGGACAGAGTCTGAACACTGAAGCTTTCTTT. Translating it yields CASKGGQSLNTEAFF. The chain is built from TRBV6-5 and TRBJ1-1, with TRBD1 matching 7 bases. Germline values: CDR1 MNHEY, CDR2 SVGAGI. The junction had 8 bases not matched to a gene; V was cut back by 7 bases and J by 0 bases. The CDR3 length is 15 residues.

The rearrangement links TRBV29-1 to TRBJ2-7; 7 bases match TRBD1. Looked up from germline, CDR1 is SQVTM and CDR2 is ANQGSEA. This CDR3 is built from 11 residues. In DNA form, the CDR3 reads TGCAGTACCGGGACAGAATACGAGCAGTACTTC. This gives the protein CSTGTEYEQYF.

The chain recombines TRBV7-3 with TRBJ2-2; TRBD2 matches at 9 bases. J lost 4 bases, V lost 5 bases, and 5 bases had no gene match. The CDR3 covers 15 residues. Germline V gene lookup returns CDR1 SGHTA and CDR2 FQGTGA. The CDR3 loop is CASSVGLAPTGELFF. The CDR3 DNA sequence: TGTGCCAGCAGCGTCGGACTAGCGCCCACCGGGGAGCTGTTTTTT.

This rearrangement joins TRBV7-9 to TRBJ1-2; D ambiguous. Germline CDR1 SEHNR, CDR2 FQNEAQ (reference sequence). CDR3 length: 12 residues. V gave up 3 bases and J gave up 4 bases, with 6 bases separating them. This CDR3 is CASSLATYGYTF. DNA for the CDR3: TGTGCCAGCAGCTTGGCCACCTATGGCTACACCTTC.

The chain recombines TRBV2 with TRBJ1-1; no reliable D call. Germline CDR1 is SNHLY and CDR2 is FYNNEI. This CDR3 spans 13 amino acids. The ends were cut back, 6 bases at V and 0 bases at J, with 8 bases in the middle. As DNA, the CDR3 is TGTGCCAGCAGCCAGGACTTGAACACTGAAGCTTTCTTT. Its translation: CASSQDLNTEAFF.

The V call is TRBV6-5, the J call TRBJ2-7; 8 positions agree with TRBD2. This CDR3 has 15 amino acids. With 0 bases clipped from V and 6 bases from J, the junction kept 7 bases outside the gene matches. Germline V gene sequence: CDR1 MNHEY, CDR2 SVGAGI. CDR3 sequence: CASSYSRISGGEQYF. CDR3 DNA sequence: TGTGCCAGCAGTTACTCGAGGATAAGCGGGGGCGAGCAGTACTTC.

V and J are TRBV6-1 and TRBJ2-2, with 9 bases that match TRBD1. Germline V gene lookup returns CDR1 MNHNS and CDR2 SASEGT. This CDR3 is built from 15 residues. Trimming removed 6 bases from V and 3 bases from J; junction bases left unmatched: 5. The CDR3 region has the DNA TGTGCCAGCAGCCCCGGGACAGGGTACACCGGGGAGCTGTTTTTT. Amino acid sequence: CASSPGTGYTGELFF.

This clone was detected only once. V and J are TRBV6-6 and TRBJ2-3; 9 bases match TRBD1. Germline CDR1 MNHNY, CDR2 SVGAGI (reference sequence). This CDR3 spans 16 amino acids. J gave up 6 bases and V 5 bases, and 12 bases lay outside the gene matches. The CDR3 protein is CASSRDRVQAGDTQYF. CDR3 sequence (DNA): TGTGCCAGCAGTCGGGACAGGGTTCAGGCGGGGGATACGCAGTATTTT.

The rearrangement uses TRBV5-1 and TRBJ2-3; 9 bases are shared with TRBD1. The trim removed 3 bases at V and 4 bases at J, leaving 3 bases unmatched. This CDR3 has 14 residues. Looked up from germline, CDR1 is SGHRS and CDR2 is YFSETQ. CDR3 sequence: CASSSWTGADTQYF. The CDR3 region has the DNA TGCGCCAGCAGCTCCTGGACAGGGGCAGATACGCAGTATTTT.

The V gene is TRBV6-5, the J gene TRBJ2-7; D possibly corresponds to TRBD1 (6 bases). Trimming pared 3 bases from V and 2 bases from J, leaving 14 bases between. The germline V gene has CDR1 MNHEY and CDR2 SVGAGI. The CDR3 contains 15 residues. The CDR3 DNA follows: TGTGCCAGCAGTTATAGGGCAGGGGTGGCCTACGAGCAGTACTTC. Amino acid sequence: CASSYRAGVAYEQYF.

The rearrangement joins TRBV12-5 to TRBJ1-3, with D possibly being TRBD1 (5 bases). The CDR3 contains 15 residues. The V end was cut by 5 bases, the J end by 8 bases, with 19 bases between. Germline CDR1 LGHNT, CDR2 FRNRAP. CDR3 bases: TGTGCTAGTGGTGTCCTTGACACAGTAGGGGACACCATATATTTT. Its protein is CASGVLDTVGDTIYF.

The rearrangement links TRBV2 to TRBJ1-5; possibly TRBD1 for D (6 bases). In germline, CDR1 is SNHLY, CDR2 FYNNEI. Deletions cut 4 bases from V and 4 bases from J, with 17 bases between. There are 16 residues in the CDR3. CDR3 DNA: TGTGCCAGCAGTGTTTTAGGGGGACGGATAAATCAGCCCCAGCATTTT. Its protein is CASSVLGGRINQPQHF.

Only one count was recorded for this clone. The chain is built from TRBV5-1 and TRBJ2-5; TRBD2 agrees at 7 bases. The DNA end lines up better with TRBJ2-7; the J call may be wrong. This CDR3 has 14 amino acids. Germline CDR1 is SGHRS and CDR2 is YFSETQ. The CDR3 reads CASSLGGTIYEQYF. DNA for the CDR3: TGCGCCAGCAGCTTGGGCGGGACTATATACGAGCAGTACTTC.

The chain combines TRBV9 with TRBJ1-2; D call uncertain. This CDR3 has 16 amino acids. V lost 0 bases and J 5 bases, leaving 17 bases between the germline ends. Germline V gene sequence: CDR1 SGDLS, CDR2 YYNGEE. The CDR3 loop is CASSVGKDSSYYGYTF. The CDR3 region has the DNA TGTGCCAGCAGCGTAGGGAAGGATAGCAGCTATTATGGCTACACCTTC.

CDR3 region: CASSPNGQAPYEKLFF. The CDR3 nucleotides read TGTGCCAGCAGCCCAAATGGACAAGCACCTTATGAAAAACTGTTTTTT. The V and J genes are TRBV7-8 and TRBJ1-4, with a tentative D call TRBD1 (5 bases). Trimming pared 5 bases from V and 6 bases from J, leaving 19 bases between. CDR1 SGHVS and CDR2 FQNEAQ come from the germline V gene. The CDR3 runs to 16 residues.

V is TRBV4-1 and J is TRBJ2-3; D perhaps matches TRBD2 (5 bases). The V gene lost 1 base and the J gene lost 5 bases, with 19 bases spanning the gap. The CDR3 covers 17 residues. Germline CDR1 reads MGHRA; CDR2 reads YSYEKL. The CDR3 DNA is TGCGCCAGCAGCCAAGTGGCGGCCGGGATCGAGGAAGATACGCAGTATTTT. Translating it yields CASSQVAAGIEEDTQYF.

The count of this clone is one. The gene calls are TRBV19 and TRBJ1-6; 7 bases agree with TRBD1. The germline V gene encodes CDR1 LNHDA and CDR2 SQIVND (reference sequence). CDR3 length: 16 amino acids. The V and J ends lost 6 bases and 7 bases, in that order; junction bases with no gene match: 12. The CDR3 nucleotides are TGTGCCAGTAGCCTCGAGGGGGCACGGATCAATTCACCCCTCCACTTT. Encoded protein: CASSLEGARINSPLHF.

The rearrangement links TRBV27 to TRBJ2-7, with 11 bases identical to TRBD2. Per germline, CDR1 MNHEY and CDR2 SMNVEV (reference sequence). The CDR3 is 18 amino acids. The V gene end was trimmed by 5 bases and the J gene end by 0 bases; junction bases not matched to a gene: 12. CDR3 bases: TGTGCCAGCAGTCCCTGGTACGGGACTAGCGGAACCTCCTACGAGCAGTACTTC. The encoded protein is CASSPWYGTSGTSYEQYF.